This is a list of T cell receptor beta chains from one sample in a study of a mutant IDH1 vaccine in newly diagnosed glioma. Clones were sequenced by immunoSEQ multiplex PCR, and TCRdb holds only the in-frame ones, with some missing. The sample includes 30,000 to 40,000 clones, 80% to 95% of them seen just once. The specimen comprised PBMCs, sampled from a glioma patient treated with radiotherapy, temozolomide or both. These receptors all stem from a man aged 18-30 years with glioma. CDR3s include the opening cysteine and the closing phenylalanine or tryptophan. A D gene is named only where the DNA matches it firmly. Not all rows give a size; the values are once, few, many and, for expanded clones, a class.

clone_size j_call d_call v_call cdr3_nt cdr3_aa
- TRBJ1-1 - TRBV4-3 TGCGCCAGCAGCCAAGATAGGGACATGGAAGCTTTCTTT CASSQDRDMEAFF
- TRBJ2-1 TRBD2 TRBV14 TGTGCCAGCAGCCAAGGGGCTAGCGGGAGGGCCGACTACAATGAGCAGTTCTTC CASSQGASGRADYNEQFF
- TRBJ1-1 - TRBV7-2 TGTGCCAGCAGCGCGGGCTCAGTGAACACTGAAGCTTTCTTT CASSAGSVNTEAFF
- TRBJ2-5 - TRBV2 TGTGCCACGGGACTTACGCAAGAGACCCAGTACTTC CATGLTQETQYF
- TRBJ2-1 - TRBV5-1 TGCGCCAGCAGCCCAGATGGCGGGCGCTCCTACAATGAGCAGTTCTTC CASSPDGGRSYNEQFF
- TRBJ1-4 - TRBV7-9 TGTGCCAGCAGCGGCGGGACAAGGAATGAAAAACTGTTTTTT CASSGGTRNEKLFF
- TRBJ2-1 TRBD2 TRBV6-4 TGTGCCAGCAGTGACGGGACTAGCTACCACAATGAGCAGTTCTTC CASSDGTSYHNEQFF
once TRBJ1-1 - TRBV19 TGTGCCAGTATGGGACGGCCGAACACTGAAGCTTTCTTT CASMGRPNTEAFF
once TRBJ1-1 - TRBV21-1 TGTGCCAGCAGCAATTGCTCAGGACGGACTGAAGCTTTCTTT CASSNCSGRTEAFF
- TRBJ1-2 - TRBV29-1 TGCAGCGGCCTACAGGGCTATGGCTACACCTTC CSGLQGYGYTF
- TRBJ2-1 TRBD1 TRBV30 TGTGCCTGGAGTAGGGACAGGGGCTACAATGAGCAGTTCTTC CAWSRDRGYNEQFF
- TRBJ2-5 - TRBV15 TGTGCCACCAGCAGAGATGGGGGAACCGGGGAGACCCAGTACTTC CATSRDGGTGETQYF
- TRBJ2-3 - TRBV4-1 TGCGCCAGCAGCCAAGGCCTCCCGGCAGCAGATACGCAGTATTTT CASSQGLPAADTQYF
- TRBJ1-2 - TRBV2 TGTGCCAGCAAGGTGGCAGGGACCATTGGTGGCTACACCTTC CASKVAGTIGGYTF
- TRBJ1-1 TRBD1 TRBV19 TGTGCCAGTAGTCCCGGGGCCCCAGGGGGCCTGAACACTGAAGCTTTCTTT CASSPGAPGGLNTEAFF
- TRBJ1-2 - TRBV28 TGTGCCAGCAGGCCTCAGAGCAACTATGGCTACACCTTC CASRPQSNYGYTF
- TRBJ2-7 - TRBV5-6 TGTGCCAGCAGCTTGGGATCGCGGTCTAGAATTTACGAGCAGTACTTC CASSLGSRSRIYEQYF
- TRBJ1-2 - TRBV11-1 TGTGCCAGCAGCTTAGTAGGGAACGGCTACACCTTC CASSLVGNGYTF
- TRBJ1-3 - TRBV30 TGTGCCTGGAGTGTTGGGCATGTAGGAAACACCATATATTTT CAWSVGHVGNTIYF
- TRBJ1-1 - TRBV13 TGTGCCAGCAGCCCAGGGTTCCCTACTGAAGCTTTCTTT CASSPGFPTEAFF
once TRBJ2-5 - TRBV27 TGTGCCAGCAGTTTATCGCCGGGCACGTACCAAGAGACCCAGTACTTC CASSLSPGTYQETQYF
- TRBJ1-5 - TRBV28 TGTGCCAGCAGTTTAAGTCCCAGGGCGGGAAATCAGCCCCAGCATTTT CASSLSPRAGNQPQHF
- TRBJ1-2 - TRBV10-3 TGTGCCATCAGTGATGGGACCCATTGGGAAGGCTACACCTTC CAISDGTHWEGYTF
- TRBJ2-7 TRBD2 TRBV11-1 TGTGCCAGCAGCACGGGACTAGCGGCGGCCGAGCAGTACTTC CASSTGLAAAEQYF
- TRBJ1-1 - TRBV5-1 TGCGCCAGCAGCGTTGACGGTGACACTGAAGCTTTCTTT CASSVDGDTEAFF
- TRBJ2-1 - TRBV30 TGTGCCTGGAGTGTAAGGCAGACGGTCGCGGATGAGCAGTTCTTC CAWSVRQTVADEQFF
- TRBJ1-1 - TRBV28 TGTGCCAGCAGTCCTGGTAGCTCTGAAGCTTTCTTT CASSPGSSEAFF
- TRBJ2-1 TRBD2 TRBV5-4 TGTGCCAGCAGCCCCGCGGGACTAGCGTCTGAGCAGTTCTTC CASSPAGLASEQFF
- TRBJ2-7 - TRBV7-2 TGTGCCAGCAGCCCCGGGACGGTCTACGAGCAGTACTTC CASSPGTVYEQYF
- TRBJ2-7 TRBD2 TRBV6-1 TGTGCCAGCAGCGGCTCTAGCGGGACCGCCTACGAGCAGTACTTC CASSGSSGTAYEQYF
- TRBJ2-2 - TRBV19 TGTGCCAGTAGTATAGGGCAGCTCGCCACCGGGGAGCTGTTTTTT CASSIGQLATGELFF
- TRBJ1-1 TRBD1 TRBV18 TGTGCCAGCTCACCCCGACAGGGTGGGGTGAACACTGAAGCTTTCTTT CASSPRQGGVNTEAFF